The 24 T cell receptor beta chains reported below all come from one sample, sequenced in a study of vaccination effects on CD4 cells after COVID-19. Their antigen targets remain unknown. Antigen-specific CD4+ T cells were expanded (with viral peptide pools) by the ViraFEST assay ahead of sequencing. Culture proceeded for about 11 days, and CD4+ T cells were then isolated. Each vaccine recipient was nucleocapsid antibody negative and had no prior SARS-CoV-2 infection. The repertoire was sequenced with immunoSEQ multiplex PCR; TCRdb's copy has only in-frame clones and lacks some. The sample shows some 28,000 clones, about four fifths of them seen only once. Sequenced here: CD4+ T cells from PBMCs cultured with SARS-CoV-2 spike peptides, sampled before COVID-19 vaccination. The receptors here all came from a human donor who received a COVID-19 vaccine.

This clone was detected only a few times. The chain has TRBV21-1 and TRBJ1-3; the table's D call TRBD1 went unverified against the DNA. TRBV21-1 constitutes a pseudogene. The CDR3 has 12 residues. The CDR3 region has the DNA TGTGCCAGCAGCGACGACGACAGGGTCGAATATTTT. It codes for CASSDDDRVEYF.

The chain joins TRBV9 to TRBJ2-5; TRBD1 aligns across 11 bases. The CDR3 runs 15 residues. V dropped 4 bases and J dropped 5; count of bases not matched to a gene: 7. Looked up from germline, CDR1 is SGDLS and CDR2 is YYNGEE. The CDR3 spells CASSIRTGGGETQYF. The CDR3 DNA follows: TGTGCCAGCAGCATTCGGACAGGGGGCGGGGAGACCCAGTACTTC.

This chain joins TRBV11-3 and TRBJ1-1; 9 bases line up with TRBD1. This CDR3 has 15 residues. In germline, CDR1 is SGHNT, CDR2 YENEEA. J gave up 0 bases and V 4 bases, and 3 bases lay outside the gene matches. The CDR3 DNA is TGTGCCAGCAGCTCTGGACAGGGGTTGAACACTGAAGCTTTCTTT. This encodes CASSSGQGLNTEAFF.

In nucleotides, the CDR3 is TGTGCCAGCAGCCCGGACGTCCAATATGGCTACACCTTC. It specifies CASSPDVQYGYTF. This sequence joins TRBV7-2 and TRBJ1-2; D not certain. Between the trimmed V and J ends, which lost 5 bases and 5 bases, there was a span of 12 bases. Germline lookup yields CDR1 SGHTA and CDR2 FQGNSA. CDR3 size: 13 residues.

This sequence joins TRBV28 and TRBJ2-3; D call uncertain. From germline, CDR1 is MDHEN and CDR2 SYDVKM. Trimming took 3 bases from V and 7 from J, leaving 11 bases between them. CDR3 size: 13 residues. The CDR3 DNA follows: TGTGCCAGCAGTTTTAGTCTGGTGAATACGCAGTATTTT. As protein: CASSFSLVNTQYF.

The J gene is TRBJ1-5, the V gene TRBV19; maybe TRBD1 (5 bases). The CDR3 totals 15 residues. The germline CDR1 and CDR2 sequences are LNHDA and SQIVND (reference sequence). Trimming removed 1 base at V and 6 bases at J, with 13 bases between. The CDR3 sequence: CASSIGGAGRQPQHF. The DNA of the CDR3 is TGTGCCAGTAGTATAGGTGGGGCAGGGCGTCAGCCCCAGCATTTT.

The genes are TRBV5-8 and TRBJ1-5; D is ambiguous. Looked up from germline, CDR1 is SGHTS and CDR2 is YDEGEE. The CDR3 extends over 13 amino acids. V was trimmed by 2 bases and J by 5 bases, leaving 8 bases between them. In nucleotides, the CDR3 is TGTGCCAGCAGCTTAAATCAGGATCAGCCCCAGCATTTT. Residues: CASSLNQDQPQHF.

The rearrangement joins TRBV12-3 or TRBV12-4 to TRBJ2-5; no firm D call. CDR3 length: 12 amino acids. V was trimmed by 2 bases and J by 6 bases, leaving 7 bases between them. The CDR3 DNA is TGTGCCAGCAGTTTAACGGGTCAGACCCAGTACTTC. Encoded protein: CASSLTGQTQYF.

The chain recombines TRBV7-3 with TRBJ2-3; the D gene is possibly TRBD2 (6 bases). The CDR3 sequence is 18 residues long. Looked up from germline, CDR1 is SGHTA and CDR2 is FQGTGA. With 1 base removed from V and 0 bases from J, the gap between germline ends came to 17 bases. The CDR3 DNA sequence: TGTGCCAGCAGCTTAAGTACCGGGAGCCAACATAGCACAGATACGCAGTATTTT. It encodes CASSLSTGSQHSTDTQYF.

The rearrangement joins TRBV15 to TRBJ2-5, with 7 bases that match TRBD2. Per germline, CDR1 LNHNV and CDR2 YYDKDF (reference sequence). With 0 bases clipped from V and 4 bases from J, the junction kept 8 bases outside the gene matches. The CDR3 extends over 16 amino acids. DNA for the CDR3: TGTGCCACCAGCAGAGATGTACTGCGGGGGATAGAGACCCAGTACTTC. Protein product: CATSRDVLRGIETQYF.

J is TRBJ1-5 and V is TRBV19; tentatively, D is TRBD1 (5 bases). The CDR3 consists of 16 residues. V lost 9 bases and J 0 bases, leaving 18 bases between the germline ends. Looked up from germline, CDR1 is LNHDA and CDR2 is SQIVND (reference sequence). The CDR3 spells CASALEGPYSNQPQHF. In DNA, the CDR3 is TGTGCCAGCGCCTTAGAGGGGCCGTATAGCAATCAGCCCCAGCATTTT.

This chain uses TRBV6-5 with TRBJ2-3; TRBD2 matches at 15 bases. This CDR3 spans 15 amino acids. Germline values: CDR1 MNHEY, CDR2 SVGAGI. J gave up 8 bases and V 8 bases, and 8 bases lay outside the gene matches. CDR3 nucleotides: TGTGCCAGCGGGACTAGCGGGGGGACCCTGTCTACGCAGTATTTT. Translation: CASGTSGGTLSTQYF.

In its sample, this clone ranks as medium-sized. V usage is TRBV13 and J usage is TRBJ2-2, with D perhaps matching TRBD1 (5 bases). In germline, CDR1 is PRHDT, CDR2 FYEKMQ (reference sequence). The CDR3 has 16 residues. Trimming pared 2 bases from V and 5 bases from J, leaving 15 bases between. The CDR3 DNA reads TGTGCCAGCAGCTTAAACAGGAACCTAAGAACCGGGGAGCTGTTTTTT. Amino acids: CASSLNRNLRTGELFF.

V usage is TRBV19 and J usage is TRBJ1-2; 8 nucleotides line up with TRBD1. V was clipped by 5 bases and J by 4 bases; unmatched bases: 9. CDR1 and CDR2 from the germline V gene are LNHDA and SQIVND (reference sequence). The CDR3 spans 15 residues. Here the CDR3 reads CASSRTGGEVYGYTF. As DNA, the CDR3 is TGTGCCAGTAGTCGTACAGGGGGGGAAGTCTATGGCTACACCTTC.

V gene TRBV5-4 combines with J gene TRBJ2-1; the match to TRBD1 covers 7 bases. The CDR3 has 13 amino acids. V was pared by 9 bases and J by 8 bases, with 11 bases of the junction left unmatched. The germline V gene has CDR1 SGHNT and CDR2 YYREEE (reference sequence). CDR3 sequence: CATKGQIIDEQFF. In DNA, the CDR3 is TGTGCCACAAAGGGACAGATCATCGATGAGCAGTTCTTC.

The CDR3 bases are TGTGCCAGCAGCTACGGCCGGGGGCAAGAGACCCAGTACTTC. Translating gives CASSYGRGQETQYF. The chain links TRBV5-6 to TRBJ2-5; weak D call: TRBD2 (6 bases). CDR1 is SGHDT and CDR2 is YYEEEE in the germline V gene. With 3 bases removed from V and 2 bases from J, the gap between germline ends came to 11 bases. The CDR3 spans 14 residues. The full variable domain, its missing parts supplied by reference TRBV5-6 and TRBJ2-5, is DAGVTQSPTHLIKTRGQQVTLRCSPKSGHDTVSWYQQALGQGPQFIFQYYEEEERQRGNFPDRFSGHQFPNYSSELNVNALLLGDSALYLCASSYGRGQETQYFGPGTRLLVL.

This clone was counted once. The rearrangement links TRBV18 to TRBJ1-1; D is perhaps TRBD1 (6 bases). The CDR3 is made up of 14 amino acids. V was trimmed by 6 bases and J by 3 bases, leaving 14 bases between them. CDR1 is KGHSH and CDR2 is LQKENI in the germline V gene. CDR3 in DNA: TGTGCCAGCTCCCCTCAGGGGCTGGACACTGAAGCTTTCTTT. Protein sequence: CASSPQGLDTEAFF.

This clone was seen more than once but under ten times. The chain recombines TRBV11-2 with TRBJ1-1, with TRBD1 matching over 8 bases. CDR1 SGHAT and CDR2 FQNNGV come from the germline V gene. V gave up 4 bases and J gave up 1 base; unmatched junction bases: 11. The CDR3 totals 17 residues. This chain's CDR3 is CASSSLRDRRTNTEAFF. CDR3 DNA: TGTGCCAGCAGCTCCCTCCGGGACAGGAGAACGAACACTGAAGCTTTCTTT. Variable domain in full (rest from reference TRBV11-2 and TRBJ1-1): EAGVAQSPRYKIIEKRQSVAFWCNPISGHATLYWYQQILGQGPKLLIQFQNNGVVDDSQLPKDRFSAERLKGVDSTLKIQPAKLEDSAVYLCASSSLRDRRTNTEAFFGQGTRLTVV.

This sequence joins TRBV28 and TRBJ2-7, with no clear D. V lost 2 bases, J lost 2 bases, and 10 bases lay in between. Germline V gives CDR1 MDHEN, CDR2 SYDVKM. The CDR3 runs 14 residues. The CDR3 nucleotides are TGTGCCAGCAGTTTAGTTCACAGAGCCTACGAGCAGTACTTC. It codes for CASSLVHRAYEQYF.

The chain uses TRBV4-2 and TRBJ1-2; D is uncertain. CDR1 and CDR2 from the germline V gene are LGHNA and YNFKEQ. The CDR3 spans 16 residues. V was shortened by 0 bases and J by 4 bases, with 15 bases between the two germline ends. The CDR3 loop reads CASSQDPGRSFYGYTF. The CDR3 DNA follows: TGTGCCAGCAGCCAAGACCCTGGCAGGTCCTTCTATGGCTACACCTTC.

The CDR3 sequence is CAWSVPLDRGRFYEQYF. The CDR3 DNA reads as TGTGCCTGGAGTGTACCCCTGGACAGGGGACGCTTCTACGAGCAGTACTTC. The chain couples TRBV30 to TRBJ2-7; 9 bases are shared with TRBD1. The CDR3 is 17 residues long. Germline V gives CDR1 GTSNPN, CDR2 SVGIG (reference sequence). V trimming: 0 bases; J trimming: 3 bases; junction bases outside the gene matches: 12.

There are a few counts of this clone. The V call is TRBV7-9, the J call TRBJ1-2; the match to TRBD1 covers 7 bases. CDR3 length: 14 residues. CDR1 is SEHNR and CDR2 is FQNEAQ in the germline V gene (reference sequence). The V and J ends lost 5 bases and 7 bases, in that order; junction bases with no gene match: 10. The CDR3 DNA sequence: TGTGCCAGCAGCCCTGAGGCAGGGGGTACTGGCTACACCTTC. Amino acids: CASSPEAGGTGYTF.

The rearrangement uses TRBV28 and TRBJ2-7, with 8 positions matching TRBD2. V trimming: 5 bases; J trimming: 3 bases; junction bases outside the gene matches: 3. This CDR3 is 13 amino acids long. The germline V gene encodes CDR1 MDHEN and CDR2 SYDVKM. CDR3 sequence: CASSTSGYYEQYF. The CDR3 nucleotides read TGTGCCAGCAGTACTAGCGGCTACTACGAGCAGTACTTC.

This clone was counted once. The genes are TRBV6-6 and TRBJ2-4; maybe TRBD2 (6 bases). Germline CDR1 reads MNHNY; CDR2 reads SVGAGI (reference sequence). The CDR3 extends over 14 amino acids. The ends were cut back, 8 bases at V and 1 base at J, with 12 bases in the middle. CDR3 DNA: TGTGCCAGCCTGTCGGGGGACGCCAAAAACATTCAGTACTTC. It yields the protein CASLSGDAKNIQYF.